The T cell receptor beta chain under discussion was sequenced for a study of OX40 agonist ivuxolimab in advanced cancers. Study-wide results and limits: Expanded clones belonging to CD8+ T cells outnumbered, on average, those of CD4+.

Clones were read by immunoSEQ multiplex PCR, and TCRdb kept only the in-frame ones, dropping some. The sample has some 83,000 clones, 70% to 85% seen once. This clone was counted only a few times. The target antigen is unknown. CDR3 length equals 15 residues. The V segment lost 11 bases and the J segment 8 bases; nucleotides outside the gene matches: 14. Germline assignment: CDR1 SNHLY and CDR2 FYNNEI. Exclusion of a patient followed from autoimmune disease history or systemic immunosuppression. Sequences were derived from CD4+ or CD8+ T cells sorted from blood, sampled in a trial of the OX40 agonist ivuxolimab. The sequence derives from an adult with an advanced solid tumor such as melanoma, head and neck, liver or kidney cancer. The chain links TRBV2 to TRBJ2-1, with TRBD2 matching over 11 bases. The CDR3 bases are TGTGCCGGTGGACTAGCGGGTTTCGCTGGCGATGAGCAGTTCTTC. It specifies CAGGLAGFAGDEQFF. The whole variable domain, filled in from reference TRBV2 and TRBJ2-1, reads EPEVTQTPSHQVTQMGQEVILRCVPISNHLYFYWYRQILGQKVEFLVSFYNNEISEKSEIFDDQFSVERPDGSNFTLKIRSTKLEDSAMYFCAGGLAGFAGDEQFFGPGTRLTVL.